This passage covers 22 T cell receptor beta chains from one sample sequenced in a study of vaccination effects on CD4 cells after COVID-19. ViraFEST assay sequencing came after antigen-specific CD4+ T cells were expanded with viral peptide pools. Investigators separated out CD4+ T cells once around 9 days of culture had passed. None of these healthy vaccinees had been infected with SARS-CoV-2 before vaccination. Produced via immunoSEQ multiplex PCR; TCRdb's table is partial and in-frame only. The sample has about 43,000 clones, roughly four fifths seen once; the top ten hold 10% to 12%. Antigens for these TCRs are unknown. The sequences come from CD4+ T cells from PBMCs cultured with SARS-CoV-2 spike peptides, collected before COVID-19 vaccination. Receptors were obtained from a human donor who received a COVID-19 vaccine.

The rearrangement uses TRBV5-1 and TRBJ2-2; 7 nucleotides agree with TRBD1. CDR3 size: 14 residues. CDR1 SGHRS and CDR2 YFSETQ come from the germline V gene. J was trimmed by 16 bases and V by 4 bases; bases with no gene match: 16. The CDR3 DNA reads TGCGCCAGCAGCGTCGGGACAGACACCAATTTTCGGTTTTTT. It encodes CASSVGTDTNFRFF.

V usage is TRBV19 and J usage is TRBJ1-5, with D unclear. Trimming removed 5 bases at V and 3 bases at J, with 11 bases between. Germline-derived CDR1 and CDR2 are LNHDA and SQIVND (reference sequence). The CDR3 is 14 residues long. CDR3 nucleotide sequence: TGTGCCAGTAGTTCCTCAGGAACCAATCAGCCCCAGCATTTT. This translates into CASSSSGTNQPQHF.

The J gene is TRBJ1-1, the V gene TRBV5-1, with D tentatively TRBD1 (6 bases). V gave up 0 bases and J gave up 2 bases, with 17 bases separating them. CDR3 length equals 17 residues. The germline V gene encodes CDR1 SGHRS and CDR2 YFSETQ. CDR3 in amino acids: CASSLGPQGGDNTEAFF. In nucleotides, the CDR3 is TGCGCCAGCAGCTTGGGTCCACAGGGAGGTGATAACACTGAAGCTTTCTTT.

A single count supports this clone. This CDR3 is CASSPRGGGYNEQFF. CDR3 DNA: TGCGCCAGCAGCCCACGGGGGGGCGGCTACAATGAGCAGTTCTTC. This chain joins TRBV5-1 and TRBJ2-1; 8 nucleotides align to TRBD2. V was clipped by 4 bases and J by 3 bases; unmatched bases: 6. This CDR3 comprises 15 residues. Germline V gives CDR1 SGHRS, CDR2 YFSETQ.

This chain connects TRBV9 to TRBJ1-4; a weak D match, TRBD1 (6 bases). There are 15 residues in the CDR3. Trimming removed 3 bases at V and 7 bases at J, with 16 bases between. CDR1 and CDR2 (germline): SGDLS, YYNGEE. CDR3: CASSEGTSKGEKLFF. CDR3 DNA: TGTGCCAGCAGCGAGGGGACATCTAAGGGTGAAAAACTGTTTTTT.

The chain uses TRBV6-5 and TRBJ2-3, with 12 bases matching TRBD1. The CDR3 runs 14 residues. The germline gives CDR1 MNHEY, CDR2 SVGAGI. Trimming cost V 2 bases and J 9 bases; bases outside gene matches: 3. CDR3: CASSYPGTGGTQYF. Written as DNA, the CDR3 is TGTGCCAGCAGTTACCCAGGGACAGGGGGCACGCAGTATTTT.

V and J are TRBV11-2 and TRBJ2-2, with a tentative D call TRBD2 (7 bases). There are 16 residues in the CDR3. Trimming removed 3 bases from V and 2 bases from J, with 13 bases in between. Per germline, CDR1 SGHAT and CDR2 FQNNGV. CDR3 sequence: CASSLAGALNTGELFF. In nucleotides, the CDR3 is TGTGCCAGCAGCTTGGCGGGGGCGTTAAACACCGGGGAGCTGTTTTTT.

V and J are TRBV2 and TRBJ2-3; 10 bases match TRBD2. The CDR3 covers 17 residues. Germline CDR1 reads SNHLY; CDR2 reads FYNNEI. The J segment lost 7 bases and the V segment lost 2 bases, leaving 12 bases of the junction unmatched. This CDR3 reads CASSEHKVAGGQNTQYF. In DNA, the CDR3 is TGTGCCAGCAGTGAACATAAGGTAGCGGGGGGCCAAAATACGCAGTATTTT.

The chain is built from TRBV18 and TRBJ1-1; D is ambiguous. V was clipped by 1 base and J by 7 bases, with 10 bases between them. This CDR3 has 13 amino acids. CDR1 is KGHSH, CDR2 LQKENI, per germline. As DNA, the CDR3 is TGTGCCAGCTCACCACGAACCGATAATGAAGCTTTCTTT. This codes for CASSPRTDNEAFF.

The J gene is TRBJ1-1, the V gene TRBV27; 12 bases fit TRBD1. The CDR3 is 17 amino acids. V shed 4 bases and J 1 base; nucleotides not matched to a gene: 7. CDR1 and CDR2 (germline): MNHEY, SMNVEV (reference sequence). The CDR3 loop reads CASSSGQGALKNTEAFF. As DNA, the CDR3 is TGTGCCAGCAGTTCGGGACAGGGGGCTTTGAAGAACACTGAAGCTTTCTTT.

CDR3 protein: CASSLTAPNRGGNYGYTF. The DNA of the CDR3 is TGTGCCAGCAGCTTGACCGCACCCAACAGGGGAGGCAACTATGGCTACACCTTC. The chain combines TRBV27 with TRBJ1-2; 7 bases are a match to TRBD1. Germline V gives CDR1 MNHEY, CDR2 SMNVEV (reference sequence). V gave up 6 bases and J gave up 2 bases; unmatched junction bases: 18. There are 18 residues in the CDR3.

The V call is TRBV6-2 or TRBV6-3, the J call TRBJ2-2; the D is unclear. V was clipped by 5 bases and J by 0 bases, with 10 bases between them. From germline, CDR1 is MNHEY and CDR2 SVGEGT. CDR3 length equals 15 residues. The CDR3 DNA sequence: TGTGCCAGCAGTACTTTTAAGTCGAACACCGGGGAGCTGTTTTTT. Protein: CASSTFKSNTGELFF.

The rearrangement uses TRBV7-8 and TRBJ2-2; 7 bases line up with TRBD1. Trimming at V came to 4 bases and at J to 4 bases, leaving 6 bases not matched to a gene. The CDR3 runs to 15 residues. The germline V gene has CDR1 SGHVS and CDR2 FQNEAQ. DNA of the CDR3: TGTGCCAGCAGCTCTAGGGGGCGGAGCACCGGGGAGCTGTTTTTT. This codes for CASSSRGRSTGELFF.

This chain's CDR3 is CASSYWGNQPQHF. In DNA form, the CDR3 reads TGTGCCAGCAGTTACTGGGGCAATCAGCCCCAGCATTTT. The rearrangement joins TRBV6-2 or TRBV6-3 to TRBJ1-5; no clear D gene. CDR3 length: 13 amino acids. V shed 1 base and J shed 2 bases, with 3 bases lying between them. Germline CDR1 and CDR2: MNHEY and SVGEGT.

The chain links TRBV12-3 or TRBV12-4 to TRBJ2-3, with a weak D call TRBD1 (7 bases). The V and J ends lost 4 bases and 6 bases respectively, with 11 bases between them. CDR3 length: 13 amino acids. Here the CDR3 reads CASSWSGGDTQYF. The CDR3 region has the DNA TGTGCCAGCAGTTGGTCAGGGGGGGATACGCAGTATTTT.

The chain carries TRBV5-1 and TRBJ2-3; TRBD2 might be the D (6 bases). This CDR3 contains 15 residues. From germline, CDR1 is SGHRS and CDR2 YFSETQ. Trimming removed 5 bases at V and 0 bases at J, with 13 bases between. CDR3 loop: CASRGFGGSTDTQYF. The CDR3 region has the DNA TGCGCCAGCAGAGGTTTTGGGGGGAGCACAGATACGCAGTATTTT.

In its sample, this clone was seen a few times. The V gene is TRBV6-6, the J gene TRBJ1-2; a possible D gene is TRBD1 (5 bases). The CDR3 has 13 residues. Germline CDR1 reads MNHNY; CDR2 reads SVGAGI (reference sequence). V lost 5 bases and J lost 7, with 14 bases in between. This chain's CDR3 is CASSGTRGAGYTF. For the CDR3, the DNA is TGTGCCAGCAGTGGGACGAGGGGTGCTGGCTACACCTTC.

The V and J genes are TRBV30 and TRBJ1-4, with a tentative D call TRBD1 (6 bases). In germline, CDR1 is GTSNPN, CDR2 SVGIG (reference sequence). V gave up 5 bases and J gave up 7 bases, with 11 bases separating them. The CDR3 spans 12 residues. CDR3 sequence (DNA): TGTGCCTGGGACAGGCCAGGTGAAAAACTGTTTTTT. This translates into CAWDRPGEKLFF.

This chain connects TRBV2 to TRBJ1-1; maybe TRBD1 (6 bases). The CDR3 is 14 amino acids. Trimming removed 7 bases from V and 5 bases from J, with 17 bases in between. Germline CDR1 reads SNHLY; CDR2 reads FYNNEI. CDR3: CASIKYRADTEAFF. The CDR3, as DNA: TGTGCCAGCATTAAGTACAGGGCGGATACTGAAGCTTTCTTT.

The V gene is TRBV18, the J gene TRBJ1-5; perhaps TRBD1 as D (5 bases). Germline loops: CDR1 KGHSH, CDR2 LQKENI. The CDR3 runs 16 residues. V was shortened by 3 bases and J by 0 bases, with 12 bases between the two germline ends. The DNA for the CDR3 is TGTGCCAGCTCACCTCTGGGGGGGAATAGCAATCAGCCCCAGCATTTT. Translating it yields CASSPLGGNSNQPQHF. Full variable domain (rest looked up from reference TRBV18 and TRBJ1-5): NAGVMQNPRHLVRRRGQEARLRCSPMKGHSHVYWYRQLPEEGLKFMVYLQKENIIDESGMPKERFSAEFPKEGPSILRIQQVVRGDSAAYFCASSPLGGNSNQPQHFGDGTRLSIL.

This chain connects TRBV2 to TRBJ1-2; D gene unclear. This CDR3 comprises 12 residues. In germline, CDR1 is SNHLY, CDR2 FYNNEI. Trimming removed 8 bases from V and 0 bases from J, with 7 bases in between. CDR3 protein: CASHLANYGYTF. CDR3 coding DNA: TGTGCCAGCCACTTAGCTAACTATGGCTACACCTTC.

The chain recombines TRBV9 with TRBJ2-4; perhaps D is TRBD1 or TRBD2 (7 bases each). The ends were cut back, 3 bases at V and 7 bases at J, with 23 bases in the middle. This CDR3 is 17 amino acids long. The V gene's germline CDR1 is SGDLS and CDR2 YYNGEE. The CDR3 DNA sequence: TGTGCCAGCAGCGGGGGGACAGAGGGACTATCCTCTAACATTCAGTACTTC. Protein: CASSGGTEGLSSNIQYF. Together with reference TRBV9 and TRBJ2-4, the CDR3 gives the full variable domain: DSGVTQTPKHLITATGQRVTLRCSPRSGDLSVYWYQQSLDQGLQFLIQYYNGEERAKGNILERFSAQQFPDLHSELNLSSLELGDSALYFCASSGGTEGLSSNIQYFGAGTRLSVL.